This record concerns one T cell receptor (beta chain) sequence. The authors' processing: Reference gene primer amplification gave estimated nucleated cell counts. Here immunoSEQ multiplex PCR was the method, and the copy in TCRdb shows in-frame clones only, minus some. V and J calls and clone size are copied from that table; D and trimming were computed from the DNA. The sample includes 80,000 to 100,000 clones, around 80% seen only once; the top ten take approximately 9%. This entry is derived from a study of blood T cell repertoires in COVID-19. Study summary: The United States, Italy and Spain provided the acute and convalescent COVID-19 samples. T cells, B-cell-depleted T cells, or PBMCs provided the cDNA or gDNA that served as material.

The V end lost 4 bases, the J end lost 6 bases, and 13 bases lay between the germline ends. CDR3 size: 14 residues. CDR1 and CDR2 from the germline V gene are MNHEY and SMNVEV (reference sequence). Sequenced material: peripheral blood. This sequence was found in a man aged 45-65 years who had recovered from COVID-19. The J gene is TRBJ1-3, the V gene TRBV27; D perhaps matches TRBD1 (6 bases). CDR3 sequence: CASSSLGHQNTIYF. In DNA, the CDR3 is TGTGCCAGCAGTTCGCTGGGACACCAAAACACCATATATTTT.